This TCR beta chain was documented in a study of T cells after posttransplantation cyclophosphamide. The germline V and J ends were trimmed by 6 bases and 0 bases, with 13 bases remaining between them. Germline V lookup: CDR1 MDHEN, CDR2 SYDVKM. CDR3 length equals 15 residues. Cells defined as naive were viable CD3+CD4+ or CD3+CD8+ and CCR7+CD45RA+CD45RO-CD95-CD27+CD28+. Data came from immunoSEQ multiplex PCR; TCRdb stores just in-frame clones and leaves some out. Found here are around 20,000 clones, approximately 97% of them singletons; the top ten hold over 0.1%. The sequence derives from a man in his fifties in good health, CMV-negative, and a related stem cell transplant donor. Material for sequencing was naive CD4+ T cells sorted from PBMCs. The gene calls are TRBV28 and TRBJ2-3; D not certain. The CDR3 is CASSPAVTSTDTQYF. CDR3 DNA: TGTGCCAGCAGCCCTGCCGTGACTAGCACAGATACGCAGTATTTT.